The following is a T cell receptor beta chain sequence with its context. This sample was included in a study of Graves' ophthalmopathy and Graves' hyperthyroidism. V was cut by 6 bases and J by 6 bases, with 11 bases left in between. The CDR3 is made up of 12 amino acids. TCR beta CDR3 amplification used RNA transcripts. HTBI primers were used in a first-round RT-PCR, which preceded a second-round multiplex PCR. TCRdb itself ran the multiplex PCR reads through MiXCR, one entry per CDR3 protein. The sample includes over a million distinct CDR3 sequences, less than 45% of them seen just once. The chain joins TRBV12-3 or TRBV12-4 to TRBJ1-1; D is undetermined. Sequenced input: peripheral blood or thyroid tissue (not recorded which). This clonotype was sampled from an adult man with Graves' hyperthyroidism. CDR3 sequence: CASSPGEAEAFF. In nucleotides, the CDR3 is TGTGCCAGCAGCCCTGGTGAGGCTGAAGCTTTCTTT.